This is a list of T cell receptor beta chains from one sample in a study of vaccination effects on CD4 cells after COVID-19. Sequencing was performed with immunoSEQ multiplex PCR; in TCRdb, only in-frame clones are kept and a portion is missing. The top ten hold around 30% of the sample, which has fewer than 40,000 clones, approximately 70% seen once. Antigens for these TCRs are unknown. Sequenced material: CD4+ T cells from PBMCs cultured with a peptide pool, taken before COVID-19 vaccination. The source of these receptors is a human donor who had a prior SARS-CoV-2 infection. CDR3s include the opening cysteine and the closing phenylalanine or tryptophan. A D gene is named only where the DNA matches it firmly. Clone sizes are given selectively: once, few, many, or a class where the clone is expanded.

d_call	cdr3_length	v_call	j_call	clone_size	cdr3_nt	cdr3_aa
-	14	TRBV18	TRBJ2-3	-	TGTGCCAGCTCACCACGTCGGGTCACAGATACGCAGTATTTT	CASSPRRVTDTQYF
-	15	TRBV5-1	TRBJ2-7	-	TGCGCCAGCAGTCCGGCAGGTTCCAACTCCTACGAGCAGTACTTC	CASSPAGSNSYEQYF
TRBD1	15	TRBV5-6	TRBJ1-6	-	TGTGCCAGCAGCCCCACAGGGGGCTTGGATTCACCCCTCCACTTT	CASSPTGGLDSPLHF
TRBD1	13	TRBV2	TRBJ1-2	-	TGTGCCAGCAGTGTCGGGCAGGGGGATGGCTACACCTTC	CASSVGQGDGYTF
-	13	TRBV12-3/TRBV12-4	TRBJ1-2	-	TGTGCCAGCAGTCCACAGGGCCACTATGGCTACACCTTC	CASSPQGHYGYTF
-	11	TRBV11-3	TRBJ1-1	-	TGTGCCAGCAGCTCAGAAGGTCCGGCTTTCTTT	CASSSEGPAFF
-	16	TRBV19	TRBJ2-7	-	TGTGCCAGTAGTATTATCGGGGGGACAGACCCCTACGAGCAGTACTTC	CASSIIGGTDPYEQYF
TRBD1	14	TRBV19	TRBJ1-1	-	TGTGCCAGTAGTAGACAGGGGGAGGACACTGAAGCTTTCTTT	CASSRQGEDTEAFF
TRBD2	16	TRBV19	TRBJ2-7	-	TGTGCCAGTAGTAATTATACTAGCGGCAGCTCCTACGAGCAGTACTTC	CASSNYTSGSSYEQYF
-	12	TRBV28	TRBJ2-3	-	TGTGCCAGCAGAGGAGGCACAGATACGCAGTATTTT	CASRGGTDTQYF
-	14	TRBV3-1/TRBV3-2	TRBJ2-3	-	TGTGCCAGCAGTCCAAGGGATATAGGGGATACGCAGTATTTT	CASSPRDIGDTQYF
TRBD2	15	TRBV5-1	TRBJ2-1	-	TGCGCCAGCAGCTTGGTCCTAGCGGGCAACAATGAGCAGTTCTTC	CASSLVLAGNNEQFF
-	14	TRBV5-8	TRBJ1-6	once	TGTGCCAGCAGGCGTCACACAGGGATTTCACCCCTCCACTTT	CASRRHTGISPLHF
-	14	TRBV6-5	TRBJ2-2	once	TGTGCCAGCAGTCCCCCGGGGGGCCGCGGGGAGCTGTTTTTT	CASSPPGGRGELFF
TRBD1	16	TRBV7-6	TRBJ1-6	few	TGTGCCAGCAGCTTGACAGGGGGCTCCTATAATTCACCCCTCCACTTT	CASSLTGGSYNSPLHF
-	14	TRBV2	TRBJ2-7	-	TGTGCCAGCACAACCCAGAGGGAATCCTACGAGCAGTACTTC	CASTTQRESYEQYF
-	17	TRBV7-2	TRBJ2-3	-	TGTGCCAGCAGCTTAGTGTCGTTGGCGGGTGGGGGCGATACGCAGTATTTT	CASSLVSLAGGGDTQYF
-	13	TRBV29-1	TRBJ1-2	-	TGCAGCGTTGCAATACAGAACAACTATGGCTACACCTTC	CSVAIQNNYGYTF
TRBD2	14	TRBV7-9	TRBJ2-1	few	TGTGCCAGCAGCTCACGACTAGCTTTCCATGAGCAGTTCTTC	CASSSRLAFHEQFF
-	14	TRBV19	TRBJ1-1	-	TGTGCCAGTAGATACATGAGCTCAAACACTGAAGCTTTCTTT	CASRYMSSNTEAFF
-	15	TRBV6-2/TRBV6-3	TRBJ2-7	-	TGTGCCAGCAGTTACGGCCCCTCGGGCTCCTACGAGCAGTACTTC	CASSYGPSGSYEQYF
-	14	TRBV7-2	TRBJ2-3	few	TGTGCCAGCACGGGACTGGTTGGCACAGATACGCAGTATTTT	CASTGLVGTDTQYF
TRBD2	17	TRBV10-3	TRBJ2-7	-	TGTGCCAGACAGTTCGGGACTAGCGGGAGACGCTCCTACGAGCAGTACTTC	CARQFGTSGRRSYEQYF
TRBD2	18	TRBV7-7	TRBJ2-5	-	TGTGCTAGCAGCTTAGACGGGGGACTAGCGGGCGCCCAAGAGACCCAGTACTTC	CASSLDGGLAGAQETQYF
-	16	TRBV5-6	TRBJ1-4	-	TGTGCCAGCAGCTTGATCGGGCAGGGAGGTCTTGAAAAACTGTTTTTT	CASSLIGQGGLEKLFF
TRBD2	16	TRBV7-8	TRBJ2-2	-	TGTGCCAGCAGCAGTAAGCGGGGGGTCCCGGCCGGGGAGCTGTTTTTT	CASSSKRGVPAGELFF
-	14	TRBV7-2	TRBJ2-3	-	TGTGCCAGCAGCTTAGAGGGCGGGGCCCCTACGCAGTATTTT	CASSLEGGAPTQYF
TRBD2	13	TRBV7-9	TRBJ2-3	few	TGTGCCAGCAGGATAGCGGGAGGCGATACGCAGTATTTT	CASRIAGGDTQYF